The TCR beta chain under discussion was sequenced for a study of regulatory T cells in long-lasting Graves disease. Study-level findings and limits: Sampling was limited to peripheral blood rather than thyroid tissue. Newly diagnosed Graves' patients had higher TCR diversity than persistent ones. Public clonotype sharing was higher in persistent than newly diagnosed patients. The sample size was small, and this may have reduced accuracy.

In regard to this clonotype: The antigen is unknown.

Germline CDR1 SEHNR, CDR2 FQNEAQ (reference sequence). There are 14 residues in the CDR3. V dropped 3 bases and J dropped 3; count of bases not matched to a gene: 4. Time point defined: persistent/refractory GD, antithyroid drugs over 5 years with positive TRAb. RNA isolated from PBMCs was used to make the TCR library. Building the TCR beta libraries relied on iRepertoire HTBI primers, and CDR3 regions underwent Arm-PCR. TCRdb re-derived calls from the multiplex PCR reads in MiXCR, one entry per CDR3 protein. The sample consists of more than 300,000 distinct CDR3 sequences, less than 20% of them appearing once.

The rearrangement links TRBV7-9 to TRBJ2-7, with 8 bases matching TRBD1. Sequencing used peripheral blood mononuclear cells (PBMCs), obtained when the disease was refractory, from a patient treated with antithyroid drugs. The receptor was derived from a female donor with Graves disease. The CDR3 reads CASSFETGGYEQYF. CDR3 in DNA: TGTGCCAGCAGCTTTGAAACAGGGGGCTACGAGCAGTACTTC.